A selection of T cell receptor beta chains follows, all from one sample in a study of T cell changes during pregnancy in multiple sclerosis. Some clones are missing from TCRdb's copy, which holds only in-frame ones; the method was immunoSEQ multiplex PCR. The sample holds some 140,000 clones, around 97% seen once. This specimen was peripheral blood, taken after pregnancy. These receptors were obtained from a female donor with multiple sclerosis, enrolled in a pregnancy study. CDR3s include the opening cysteine and the closing phenylalanine or tryptophan. The D gene is left open where the match is weak. Size tells how often a clone was seen (once, few, many) or the class of an expanded clone, and some rows leave it out.

D,size,V,J,CDR3,DNA
NA,NA,TRBV5-1,TRBJ2-3,CASSFRGIDTDTQYF,TGCGCCAGCAGTTTTAGGGGGATCGACACAGATACGCAGTATTTT
TRBD2,NA,TRBV4-1,TRBJ2-3,CASSQGGAASGRNTQYF,TGCGCCAGCAGCCAAGGGGGCGCGGCTAGCGGGAGGAATACGCAGTATTTT
NA,once,TRBV28,TRBJ2-7,CASSSGVARAYEQYF,TGTGCCAGCAGTTCAGGGGTGGCCAGAGCCTACGAGCAGTACTTC
NA,NA,TRBV6-1,TRBJ2-7,CASPFGYEQYF,TGTGCCAGCCCATTCGGGTACGAGCAGTACTTC
NA,NA,TRBV6-5,TRBJ1-4,CASSYTGSREKLFF,TGTGCCAGCAGTTACACTGGGTCTAGAGAAAAACTGTTTTTT
NA,NA,TRBV9,TRBJ1-1,CASSAQADFTEAFF,TGTGCCAGCAGCGCCCAAGCGGATTTCACTGAAGCTTTCTTT
NA,NA,TRBV6-6,TRBJ2-1,CASSKLVLDEQFF,TGTGCCAGCAGCAAACTAGTCCTCGATGAGCAGTTCTTC
TRBD2,once,TRBV28,TRBJ2-7,CASSPSRYGGTYEQYF,TGTGCCAGCAGTCCCTCCCGGTACGGGGGGACCTACGAGCAGTACTTC
NA,once,TRBV14,TRBJ1-3,CASSQVAGLGNTIYF,TGTGCCAGCAGCCAAGTGGCAGGCCTCGGAAACACCATATATTTT
NA,NA,TRBV5-1,TRBJ1-3,CASSLSGNTIYF,TGCGCCAGCAGCCTCAGTGGAAACACCATATATTTT
TRBD2,NA,TRBV7-6,TRBJ2-3,CASSLAWASGSSTDTQYF,TGTGCCAGCAGCTTAGCGTGGGCTAGCGGATCTAGCACAGATACGCAGTATTTT